These 14 T cell receptor beta chains came from one sample sequenced in a study of blood T cell repertoires in COVID-19. Assay used: immunoSEQ multiplex PCR; TCRdb lists only in-frame clones, some missing. The sample carries 30,000 to 40,000 clones, roughly 85% recorded once. Input material: peripheral blood. The receptors shown here come from a man between 60 and 75 years old with active or convalescent COVID-19.

The chain employs TRBV6-5 and TRBJ1-1; D is unresolved. CDR1 is MNHEY and CDR2 is SVGAGI in the germline V gene. The V end was cut by 0 bases, the J end by 2 bases, with 10 bases between. This CDR3 region has 15 residues. The CDR3: CASSYSRVLNTEAFF. The CDR3 DNA is TGTGCCAGCAGTTACTCTCGGGTTTTAAACACTGAAGCTTTCTTT.

The CDR3 DNA is TGTGCCAGCAGGGATAGCGGACACAATGAGCAGTTCTTC. It codes for CASRDSGHNEQFF. The chain couples TRBV2 to TRBJ2-1; a weak D match, TRBD2 (6 bases). Germline lookup yields CDR1 SNHLY and CDR2 FYNNEI. V lost 6 bases to trimming and J lost 5 bases, with 11 bases between them. The CDR3 has 13 residues.

The chain links TRBV7-2 to TRBJ2-2; 11 bases are a match to TRBD1. Germline V gene lookup returns CDR1 SGHTA and CDR2 FQGNSA. Unmatched junction bases numbered 11, after V lost 10 bases and J lost 7 bases. This CDR3 has 15 residues. The CDR3 region has the DNA TGTGCCACCCGAAGGACAGGGGGCGCGATCGGGGAGCTGTTTTTT. Translation: CATRRTGGAIGELFF.

The chain employs TRBV18 and TRBJ2-5; perhaps TRBD2 as D (5 bases). The germline gives CDR1 KGHSH, CDR2 LQKENI. Trimming took off 6 bases at V and 1 base at J, with 15 bases between the two ends. This CDR3 is 15 amino acids long. The CDR3 coding sequence is TGTGCCAGCTCCCCGTGGAGGCCATTCCAAGAGACCCAGTACTTC. Protein sequence: CASSPWRPFQETQYF.

The V call is TRBV27, the J call TRBJ2-6, with TRBD2 matching over 13 bases. The CDR3 has 18 amino acids. J lost 2 bases, V lost 6 bases, and 7 bases had no gene match. Germline CDR1 is MNHEY and CDR2 is SMNVEV (reference sequence). The CDR3 region has the DNA TGTGCCAGCAGACAACTAGCGGGGGGGCCTACTGGGGCCAACGTCCTGACTTTC. It specifies CASRQLAGGPTGANVLTF. The entire variable domain, with the rest obtained from reference TRBV27 and TRBJ2-6, is as follows: EAQVTQNPRYLITVTGKKLTVTCSQNMNHEYMSWYRQDPGLGLRQIYYSMNVEVTDKGDVPEGYKVSRKEKRNFPLILESPSPNQTSLYFCASRQLAGGPTGANVLTFGAGSRLTVL.

This sequence joins TRBV6-6 and TRBJ1-2; 8 bases match TRBD1. The CDR3 sequence is 14 residues long. J lost 6 bases, V lost 5 bases, and 8 bases had no gene match. CDR1 and CDR2 from the germline V gene are MNHNY and SVGAGI (reference sequence). The CDR3 nucleotides read TGTGCCAGCAGTCATCCGACAGGGGCGCATGGCTACACCTTC. The encoded protein is CASSHPTGAHGYTF.

This chain joins TRBV4-3 and TRBJ2-2; D not certain. The length of the CDR3 is 14 residues. V gave up 3 bases and J gave up 3 bases, with 8 bases separating them. Germline V gives CDR1 LGHNA, CDR2 YSLEER. The CDR3 DNA is TGCGCCAGCAGCCATTACGACTACACCGGGGAGCTGTTTTTT. Translated: CASSHYDYTGELFF.

The chain couples TRBV5-1 to TRBJ2-3, with TRBD1 as a possible D gene (5 bases). The CDR3 sequence is 14 residues long. Germline V gives CDR1 SGHRS, CDR2 YFSETQ. Trimming left V 3 bases short and J 2 bases short, with 10 bases between. The CDR3 spells CASSSSGLTDTQYF. The CDR3 nucleotides are TGCGCCAGCAGCTCCTCAGGGCTCACAGATACGCAGTATTTT.

The rearrangement links TRBV5-1 to TRBJ2-3, with TRBD2 matching 12 bases. Germline trimming cut 5 bases from V and 7 bases from J; bases unmatched to any gene: 11. This CDR3 has 16 amino acids. Germline CDR1 is SGHRS and CDR2 is YFSETQ. CDR3 sequence reads: CASRQQTSGRSNTQYF. The CDR3 DNA reads TGCGCCAGCAGACAACAAACTAGCGGGAGGTCTAATACGCAGTATTTT.

V gene TRBV27 combines with J gene TRBJ2-5; 11 bases are a match to TRBD2. CDR3 size: 15 residues. Germline V gene sequence: CDR1 MNHEY, CDR2 SMNVEV (reference sequence). J lost 1 base, V lost 5 bases, and 3 bases had no gene match. The CDR3 loop is CASSPLAGGQETQYF. The CDR3 DNA reads as TGTGCCAGCAGTCCTCTAGCGGGGGGCCAAGAGACCCAGTACTTC.

The rearrangement joins TRBV28 to TRBJ1-3, with D hard to call. The CDR3 has 16 amino acids. From germline, CDR1 is MDHEN and CDR2 SYDVKM. V gave up 4 bases and J gave up 9 bases, with 22 bases separating them. The CDR3 DNA sequence: TGTGCCAGCAGTTATATGCTTGTACAGACTGGGAGCACCATATATTTT. Protein product: CASSYMLVQTGSTIYF.

This sequence joins TRBV11-2 and TRBJ1-5; 10 nucleotides line up with TRBD1. Germline assignment: CDR1 SGHAT and CDR2 FQNNGV. CDR3 size: 17 residues. V gave up 5 bases and J gave up 3 bases; unmatched junction bases: 10. DNA for the CDR3: TGTGCCAGCAGCCGAGGCAGGGACAGGGGATTCAATCAGCCCCAGCATTTT. It yields the protein CASSRGRDRGFNQPQHF.

V and J are TRBV3-1 (or the pseudogene TRBV3-2) and TRBJ2-7; TRBD1 might be the D (6 bases). The V end was cut by 3 bases, the J end by 3 bases, with 9 bases between. Germline V lookup: CDR1 LGHDT, CDR2 YNNKEL (reference sequence). This CDR3 spans 13 amino acids. Here the CDR3 reads CASSQTGFYEQYV. As DNA, the CDR3 is TGTGCCAGCAGCCAGACAGGTTTCTACGAGCAGTACGTC.

The V call is TRBV4-1, the J call TRBJ1-2; D uncertain. V shed 0 bases and J shed 4 bases, with 9 bases lying between them. This CDR3 comprises 14 residues. Germline CDR1 and CDR2: MGHRA and YSYEKL. The CDR3 bases are TGCGCCAGCAGCCAAGATAGCGGCTTCTATGGCTACACCTTC. It yields the protein CASSQDSGFYGYTF.